This T cell receptor (beta chain) was recorded in a study of T cell repertoires in cytomegalovirus infection. Study-level information: Evidence of both CMV infection and a matching HLA type came from public TCR beta signatures.

The CDR3 loop spans 16 amino acids. Germline V CDR1 and CDR2: MNHEY, SMNVEV (reference sequence). Trimming removed 5 bases from V and 3 bases from J; junction bases left unmatched: 8. TCRdb independently ran MiXCR on the reads; one entry per CDR3 protein. The sample lists approximately 500,000 distinct CDR3 sequences, approximately 16% occurring once. This clonotype was seen many times. The chain carries TRBV27 and TRBJ2-2, with 8 bases that match TRBD2. The TCR comes from a human donor in good health (CMV status not recorded). Some clones in this sample may be carry-over from other donors' samples. Sequencing was done on a sample of CD8+ T cells from PBMCs. The CDR3 coding sequence is TGTGCCAGCAGTCTGGCCAGCGGGGGTTACACCGGGGAGCTGTTTTTT. It yields the protein CASSLASGGYTGELFF.